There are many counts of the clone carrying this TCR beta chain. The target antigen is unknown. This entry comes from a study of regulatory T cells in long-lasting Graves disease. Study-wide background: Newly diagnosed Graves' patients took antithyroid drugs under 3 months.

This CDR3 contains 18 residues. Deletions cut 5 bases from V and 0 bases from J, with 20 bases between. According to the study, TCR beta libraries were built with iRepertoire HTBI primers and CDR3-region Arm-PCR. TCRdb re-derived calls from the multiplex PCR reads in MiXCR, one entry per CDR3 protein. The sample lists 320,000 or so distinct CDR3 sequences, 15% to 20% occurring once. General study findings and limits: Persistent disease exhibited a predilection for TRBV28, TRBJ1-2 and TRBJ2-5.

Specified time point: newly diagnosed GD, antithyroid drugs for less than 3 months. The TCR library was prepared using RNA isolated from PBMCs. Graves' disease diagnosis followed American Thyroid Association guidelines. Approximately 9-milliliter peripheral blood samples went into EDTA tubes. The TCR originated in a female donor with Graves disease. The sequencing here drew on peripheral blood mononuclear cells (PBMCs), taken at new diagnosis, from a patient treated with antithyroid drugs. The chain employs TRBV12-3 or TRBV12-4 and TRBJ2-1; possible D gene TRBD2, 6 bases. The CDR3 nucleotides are TGTGCCAGCAGTCTCCGGGAGTTACTTCCAAGCTCCTACAATGAGCAGTTCTTC. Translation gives CASSLRELLPSSYNEQFF.